This T cell receptor (beta chain) stems from a study of T cells in Graves' hyperthyroidism and ophthalmopathy. There were TCR beta CDR3 regions amplified from RNA transcripts. HTBI primers were used for first-round RT-PCR of the TCR CDR3. One entry per CDR3 protein, called by TCRdb with MiXCR from the multiplex PCR reads. The sample shows more than 300,000 distinct CDR3 sequences, roughly 18% of them seen only once. This CDR3 has 14 residues. Germline assignment: CDR1 GTSNPN and CDR2 SVGIG (reference sequence). V shed 2 bases and J shed 4 bases, with 9 bases lying between them. The clonotype comes from a man younger than 35 with Graves' ophthalmopathy. Sequences were obtained from blood. This chain uses TRBV30 with TRBJ2-6, with D perhaps assigned TRBD1 or TRBD2 (5 bases each). The CDR3 sequence: CAWSWGYGANVLTF. The CDR3 bases are TGTGCCTGGAGTTGGGGGTACGGGGCCAACGTCCTGACTTTC.